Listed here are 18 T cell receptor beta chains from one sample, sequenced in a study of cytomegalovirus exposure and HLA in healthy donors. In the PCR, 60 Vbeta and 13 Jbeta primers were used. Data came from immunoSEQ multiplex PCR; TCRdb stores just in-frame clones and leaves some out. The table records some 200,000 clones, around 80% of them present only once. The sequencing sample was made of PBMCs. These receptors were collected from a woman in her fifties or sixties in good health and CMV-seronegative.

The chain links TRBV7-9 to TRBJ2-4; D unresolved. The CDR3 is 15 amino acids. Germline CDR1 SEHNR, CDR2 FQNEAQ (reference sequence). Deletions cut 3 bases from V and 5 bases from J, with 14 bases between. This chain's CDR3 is CASSFPLDLQNIQYF. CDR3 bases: TGTGCCAGCAGCTTCCCCCTAGACCTTCAAAACATTCAGTACTTC.

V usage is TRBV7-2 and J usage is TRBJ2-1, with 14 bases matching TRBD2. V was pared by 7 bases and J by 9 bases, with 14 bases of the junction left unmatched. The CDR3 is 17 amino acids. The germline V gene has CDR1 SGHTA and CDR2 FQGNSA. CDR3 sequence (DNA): TGTGCCAGCACCAAAGGGTCCCGACTAGCGGGGGGGAGTGAGCAGTTCTTC. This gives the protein CASTKGSRLAGGSEQFF.

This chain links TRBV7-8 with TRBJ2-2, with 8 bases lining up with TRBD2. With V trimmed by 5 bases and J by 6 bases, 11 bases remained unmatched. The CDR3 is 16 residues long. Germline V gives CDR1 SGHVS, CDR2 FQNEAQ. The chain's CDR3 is CASSLRRVAGSGELFF. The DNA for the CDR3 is TGTGCCAGCAGCCTGAGGCGGGTAGCGGGGTCCGGGGAGCTGTTTTTT.

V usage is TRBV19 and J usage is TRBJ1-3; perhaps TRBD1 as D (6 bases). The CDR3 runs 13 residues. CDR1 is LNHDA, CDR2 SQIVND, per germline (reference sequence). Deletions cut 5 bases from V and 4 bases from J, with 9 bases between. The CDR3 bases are TGTGCCAGTAGTGAACAGGGAGGAAACACCATATATTTT. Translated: CASSEQGGNTIYF. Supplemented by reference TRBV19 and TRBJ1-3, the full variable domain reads DGGITQSPKYLFRKEGQNVTLSCEQNLNHDAMYWYRQDPGQGLRLIYYSQIVNDFQKGDIAEGYSVSREKKESFPLTVTSAQKNPTAFYLCASSEQGGNTIYFGEGSWLTVV.

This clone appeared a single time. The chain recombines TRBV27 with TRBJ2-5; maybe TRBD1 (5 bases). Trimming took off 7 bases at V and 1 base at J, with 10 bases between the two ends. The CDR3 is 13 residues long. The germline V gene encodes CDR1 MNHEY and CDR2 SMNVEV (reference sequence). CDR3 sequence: CASTARAQETQYF. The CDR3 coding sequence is TGTGCCAGCACTGCCAGGGCCCAAGAGACCCAGTACTTC.

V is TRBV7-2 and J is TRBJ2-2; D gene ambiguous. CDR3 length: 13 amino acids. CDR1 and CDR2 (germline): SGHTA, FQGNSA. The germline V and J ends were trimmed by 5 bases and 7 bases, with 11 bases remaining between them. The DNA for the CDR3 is TGTGCCAGCAGCCCCAGGATTGGCGGGGAGCTGTTTTTT. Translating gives CASSPRIGGELFF.

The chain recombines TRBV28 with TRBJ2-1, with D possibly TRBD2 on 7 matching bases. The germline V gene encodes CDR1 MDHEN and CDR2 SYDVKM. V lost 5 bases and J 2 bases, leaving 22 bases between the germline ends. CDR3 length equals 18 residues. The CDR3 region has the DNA TGTGCCAGCAGTAGTGGGGGCGGGAGTACCATCCCCTACAATGAGCAGTTCTTC. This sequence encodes CASSSGGGSTIPYNEQFF.

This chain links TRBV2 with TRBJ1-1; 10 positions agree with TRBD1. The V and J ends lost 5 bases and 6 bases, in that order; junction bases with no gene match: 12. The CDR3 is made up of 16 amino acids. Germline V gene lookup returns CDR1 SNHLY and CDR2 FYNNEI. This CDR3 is CASSFDRGLPSAEAFF. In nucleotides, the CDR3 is TGTGCCAGCAGTTTCGACAGGGGGCTGCCCTCGGCTGAAGCTTTCTTT.

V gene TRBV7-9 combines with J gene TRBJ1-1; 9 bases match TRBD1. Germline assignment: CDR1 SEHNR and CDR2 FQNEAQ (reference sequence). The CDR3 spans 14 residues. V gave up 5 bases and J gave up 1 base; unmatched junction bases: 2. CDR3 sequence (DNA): TGTGCCAGCAGCCCGACAGGGGGGAACACTGAAGCTTTCTTT. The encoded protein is CASSPTGGNTEAFF.

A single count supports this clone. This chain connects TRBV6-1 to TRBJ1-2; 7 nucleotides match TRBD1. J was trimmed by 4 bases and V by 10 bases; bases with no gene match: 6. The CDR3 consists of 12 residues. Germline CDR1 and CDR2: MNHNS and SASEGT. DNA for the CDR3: TGTGCCACCTCGGGACAGATCTATGGCTACACCTTC. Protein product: CATSGQIYGYTF.

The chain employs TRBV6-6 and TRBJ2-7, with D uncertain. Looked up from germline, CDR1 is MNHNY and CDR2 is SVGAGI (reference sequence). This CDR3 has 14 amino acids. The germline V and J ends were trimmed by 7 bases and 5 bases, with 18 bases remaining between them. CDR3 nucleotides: TGTGCCAGCACCCCGGGTAGAGCGATCCACGAGCAGTACTTC. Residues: CASTPGRAIHEQYF.

In DNA form, the CDR3 reads TGTGCCAGCAGCCCCCGGACTAGCGGGAGGGGGCATGAGCAGTTCTTC. This sequence encodes CASSPRTSGRGHEQFF. The chain recombines TRBV9 with TRBJ2-1; 15 nucleotides align to TRBD2. The V and J ends lost 4 bases and 8 bases, in that order; junction bases with no gene match: 7. This CDR3 comprises 16 residues. The germline CDR1 and CDR2 sequences are SGDLS and YYNGEE.

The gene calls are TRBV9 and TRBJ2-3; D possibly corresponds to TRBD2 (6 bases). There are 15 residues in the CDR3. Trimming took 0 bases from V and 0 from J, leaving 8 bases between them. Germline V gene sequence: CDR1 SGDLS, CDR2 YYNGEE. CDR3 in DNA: TGTGCCAGCAGCGTAGTAGCGGCTAGCACAGATACGCAGTATTTT. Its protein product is CASSVVAASTDTQYF.

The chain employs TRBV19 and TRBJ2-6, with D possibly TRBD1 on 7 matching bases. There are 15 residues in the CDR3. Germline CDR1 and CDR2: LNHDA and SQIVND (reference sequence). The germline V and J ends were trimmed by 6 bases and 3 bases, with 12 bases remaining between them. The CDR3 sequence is CASREGAGGANVLTF. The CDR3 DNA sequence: TGTGCCAGTAGGGAGGGGGCGGGTGGGGCCAACGTCCTGACTTTC.

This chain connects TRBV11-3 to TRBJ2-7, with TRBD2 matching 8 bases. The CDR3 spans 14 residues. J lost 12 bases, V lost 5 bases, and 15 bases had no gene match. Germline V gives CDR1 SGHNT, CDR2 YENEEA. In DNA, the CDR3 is TGTGCCAGCAGCCAGGCCGGGGATAGCGGGGTCCTGTACTTC. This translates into CASSQAGDSGVLYF.

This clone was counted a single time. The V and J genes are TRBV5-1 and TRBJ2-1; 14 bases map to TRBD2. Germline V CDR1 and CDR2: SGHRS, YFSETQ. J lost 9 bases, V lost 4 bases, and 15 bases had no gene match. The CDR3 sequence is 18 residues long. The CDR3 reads CASSPGLAGALGSPEQFF. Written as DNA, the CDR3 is TGCGCCAGCAGCCCGGGACTAGCGGGAGCGCTAGGGTCGCCTGAGCAGTTCTTC.

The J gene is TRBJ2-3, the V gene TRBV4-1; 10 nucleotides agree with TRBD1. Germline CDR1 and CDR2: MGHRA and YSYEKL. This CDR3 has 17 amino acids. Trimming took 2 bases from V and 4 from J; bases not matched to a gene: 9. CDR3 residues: CASSQPRQGAASDTQYF. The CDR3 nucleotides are TGCGCCAGCAGCCAACCCCGACAGGGGGCGGCCTCAGATACGCAGTATTTT.

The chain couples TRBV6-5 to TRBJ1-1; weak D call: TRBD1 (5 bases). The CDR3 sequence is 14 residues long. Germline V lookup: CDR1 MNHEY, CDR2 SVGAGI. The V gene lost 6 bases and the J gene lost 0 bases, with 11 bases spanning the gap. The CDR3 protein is CASRATALNTEAFF. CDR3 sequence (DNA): TGTGCCAGCAGGGCGACAGCGCTGAACACTGAAGCTTTCTTT.